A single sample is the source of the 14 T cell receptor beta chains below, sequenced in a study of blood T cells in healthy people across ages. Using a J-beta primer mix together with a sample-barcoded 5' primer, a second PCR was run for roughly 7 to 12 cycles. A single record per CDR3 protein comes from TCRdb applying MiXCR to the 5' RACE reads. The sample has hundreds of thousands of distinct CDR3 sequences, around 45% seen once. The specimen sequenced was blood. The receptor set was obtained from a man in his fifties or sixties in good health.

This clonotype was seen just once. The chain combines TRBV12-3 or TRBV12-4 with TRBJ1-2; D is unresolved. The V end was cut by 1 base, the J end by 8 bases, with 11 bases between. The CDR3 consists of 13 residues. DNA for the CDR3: TGTGCCAGCAGTTTAGGCAGTCCCGGCGGCTACACCTTC. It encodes CASSLGSPGGYTF.

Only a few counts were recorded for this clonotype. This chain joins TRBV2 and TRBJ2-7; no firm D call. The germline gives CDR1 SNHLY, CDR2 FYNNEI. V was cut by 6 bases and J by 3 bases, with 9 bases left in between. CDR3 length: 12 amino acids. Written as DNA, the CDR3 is TGTGCCAGCAGACCCAACCACTACGAGCAGTACTTC. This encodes CASRPNHYEQYF.

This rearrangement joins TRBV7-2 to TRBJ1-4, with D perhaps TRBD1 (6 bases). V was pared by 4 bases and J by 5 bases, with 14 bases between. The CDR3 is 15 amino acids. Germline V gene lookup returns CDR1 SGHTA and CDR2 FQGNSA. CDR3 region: CASSSLGAGNEKLFF. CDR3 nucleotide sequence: TGTGCCAGCAGCTCCCTGGGGGCGGGGAATGAAAAACTGTTTTTT.

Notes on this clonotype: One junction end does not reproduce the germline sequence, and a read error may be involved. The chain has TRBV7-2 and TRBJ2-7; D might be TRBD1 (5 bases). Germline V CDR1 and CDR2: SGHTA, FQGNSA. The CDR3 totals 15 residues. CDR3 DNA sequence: TGTGCCAGCAACTTAGAGGCAGGGCCAAGCTACGAGCAGTACTTC. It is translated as CASNLEAGPSYEQYF.

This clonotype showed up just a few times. CDR3 residues: CAISEGGTWETQYF. CDR3 sequence (DNA): TGTGCCATCAGTGAGGGAGGGACGTGGGAGACCCAGTACTTC. This sequence joins TRBV10-3 and TRBJ2-5; D may be TRBD2 (6 bases). This CDR3 has 14 residues. V was pared by 2 bases and J by 5 bases, with 12 bases between. Germline-derived CDR1 and CDR2 are ENHRY and SYGVKD.

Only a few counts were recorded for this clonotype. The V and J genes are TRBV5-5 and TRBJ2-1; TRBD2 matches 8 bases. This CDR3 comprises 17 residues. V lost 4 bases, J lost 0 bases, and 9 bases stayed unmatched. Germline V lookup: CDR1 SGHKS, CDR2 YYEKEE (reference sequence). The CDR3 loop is CASSTRRGTSSYNEQFF. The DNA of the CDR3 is TGTGCCAGCAGCACCCGACGGGGGACTAGCTCCTACAATGAGCAGTTCTTC.

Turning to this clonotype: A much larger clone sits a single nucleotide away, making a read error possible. The CDR3 sequence is CASSRTRSGDAFF. The CDR3 region has the DNA TGTGCCAGCAGTCGAACAAGGTCAGGGGATGCTTTCTTT. The rearrangement links TRBV7-9 to TRBJ1-1; the D gene is possibly TRBD1 (6 bases). Trimming took 6 bases from V and 11 from J, leaving 19 bases between them. The CDR3 is made up of 13 amino acids. Germline CDR1 and CDR2: SEHNR and FQNEAQ (reference sequence).

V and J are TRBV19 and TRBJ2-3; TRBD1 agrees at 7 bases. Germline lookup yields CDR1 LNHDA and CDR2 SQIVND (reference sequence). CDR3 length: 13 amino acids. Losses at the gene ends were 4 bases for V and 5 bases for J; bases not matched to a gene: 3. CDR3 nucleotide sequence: TGTGCCAGTAGTACAGGGGGATTAGATACGCAGTATTTT. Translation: CASSTGGLDTQYF.

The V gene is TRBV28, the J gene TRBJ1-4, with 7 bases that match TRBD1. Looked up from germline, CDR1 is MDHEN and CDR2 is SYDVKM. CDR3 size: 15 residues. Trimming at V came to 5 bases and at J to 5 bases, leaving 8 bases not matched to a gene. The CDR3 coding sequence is TGTGCCAGCAGTACACCCGGGACAGTAAATGAAAAACTGTTTTTT. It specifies CASSTPGTVNEKLFF.

CDR3: CASSLDGGHTEAFF. DNA for the CDR3: TGTGCCAGCAGCTTAGATGGAGGGCACACTGAAGCTTTCTTT. V is TRBV7-9 and J is TRBJ1-1; D uncertain. Germline lookup yields CDR1 SEHNR and CDR2 FQNEAQ (reference sequence). This CDR3 has 14 amino acids. The V and J ends lost 1 base and 3 bases respectively, with 9 bases between them.

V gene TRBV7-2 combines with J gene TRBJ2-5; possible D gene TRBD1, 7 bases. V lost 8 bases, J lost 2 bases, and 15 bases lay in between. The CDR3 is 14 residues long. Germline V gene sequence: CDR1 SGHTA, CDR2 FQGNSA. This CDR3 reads CASCRQGLQETQYF. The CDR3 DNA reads TGTGCCAGCTGTAGACAGGGACTTCAAGAGACCCAGTACTTC. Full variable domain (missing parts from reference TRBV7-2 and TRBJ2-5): GAGVSQSPSNKVTEKGKDVELRCDPISGHTALYWYRQSLGQGLEFLIYFQGNSAPDKSGLPSDRFSAERTGGSVSTLTIQRTQQEDSAVYLCASCRQGLQETQYFGPGTRLLVL.

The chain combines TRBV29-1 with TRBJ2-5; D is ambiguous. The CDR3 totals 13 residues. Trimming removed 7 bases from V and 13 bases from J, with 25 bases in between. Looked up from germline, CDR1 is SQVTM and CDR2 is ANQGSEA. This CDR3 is CSGKGPGYNERYF. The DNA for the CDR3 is TGCAGCGGAAAAGGGCCCGGCTACAATGAGCGGTACTTC.

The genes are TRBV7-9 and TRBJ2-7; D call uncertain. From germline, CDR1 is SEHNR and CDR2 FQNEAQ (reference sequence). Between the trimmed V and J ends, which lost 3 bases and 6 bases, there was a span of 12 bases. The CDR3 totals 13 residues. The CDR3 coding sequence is TGTGCCAGCAGCTTTATCGTGTGGGGCGAGCAGTACTTC. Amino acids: CASSFIVWGEQYF. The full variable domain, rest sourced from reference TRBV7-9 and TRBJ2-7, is DTGVSQNPRHKITKRGQNVTFRCDPISEHNRLYWYRQTLGQGPEFLTYFQNEAQLEKSRLLSDRFSAERPKGSFSTLEIQRTEQGDSAMYLCASSFIVWGEQYFGPGTRLTVT.

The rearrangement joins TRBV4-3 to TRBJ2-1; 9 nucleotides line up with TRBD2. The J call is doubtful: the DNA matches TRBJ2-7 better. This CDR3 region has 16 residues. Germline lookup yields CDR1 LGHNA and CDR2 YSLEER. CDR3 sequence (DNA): TGCGCCAGCAGCCAAGATCGGAGCGGGGGGAGGGATGAGCAGTACTTC. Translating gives CASSQDRSGGRDEQYF.